The source of this TCR beta chain is a study of blood T cell repertoires in COVID-19. Study information: From T cells, B-cell-depleted T cells, or PBMCs came the material, which was cDNA or gDNA.

In its sample, this clone was seen a few times. In germline, CDR1 is LNHDA, CDR2 SQIVND (reference sequence). The CDR3 consists of 13 residues. V dropped 6 bases and J dropped 4 bases, with 12 bases sitting between them. Under the authors' procedure: Reference gene primer amplification gave estimated nucleated cell counts. TCRdb's copy holds only in-frame clones and misses some; the assay was immunoSEQ multiplex PCR. The V and J calls and clone size come from that table; D and trimming were worked out from the DNA. The table records over 200,000 clones, approximately 90% of them present only once. Participants' own reports of clinical history determined their cohort assignment.

The sample taken for sequencing was PBMCs or T cells enriched from blood (not recorded which). This clonotype was obtained from a man younger than 35 with acute COVID-19. V gene TRBV19 combines with J gene TRBJ1-1; D is possibly TRBD1 (5 bases). The CDR3 nucleotides are TGTGCCAGTAGCGCGGGGGTCCCCACTGAAGCTTTCTTT. The encoded protein is CASSAGVPTEAFF.